The clone carrying this T cell receptor (beta chain) was picked up many times. This sample was taken from a study of T-cell reconstitution after alpha-beta-depleted transplantation in children. The TCRbeta library was prepared with unique molecular identifiers. MiXCR, applied by TCRdb to the PCR reads, yields one record per CDR3 protein. The sample has about 230,000 distinct CDR3 sequences, 9.7% seen once. The sample here was PBMCs from the stem cell graft donor, taken from the stem cell graft. The source of this sequence is a human donor who donated a stem cell graft to a child with SCID.

The CDR3 sequence: CASSRTGLEKLFF. CDR3 DNA sequence: TGCGCCAGCAGCCGAACGGGGCTGGAAAAACTGTTTTTT. The chain uses TRBV4-1 and TRBJ1-4, with a possible D match to TRBD1 (5 bases). Deletions cut 4 bases from V and 8 bases from J, with 11 bases between. Germline V lookup: CDR1 MGHRA, CDR2 YSYEKL. The CDR3 is 13 residues long.